The clone carrying this TCR beta chain was seen just once. The antigen is unknown. The germline V gene encodes CDR1 KGHSH and CDR2 LQKENI. CDR3 length equals 14 residues. After removal of 6 bases from V and 7 bases from J, the junction contained 8 bases not matched to a gene. The sample belongs to a study of T cell responses to AZD1222 COVID-19 vaccine. General study points: Researchers report vaccine-associated CD4 TCRs spanning spike, with dominance at 160-218 and 743-854. Mostly white British, mostly female donors; authors suggested clonal diversity may be underestimated. Nearly half of spike-specific TCRs reportedly target unmutated variant regions.

Repertoires were generated with immunoSEQ multiplex PCR, while TCRdb's copy carries only in-frame clones and drops some. The table shows around 190,000 clones, with approximately 92% occurring only once. The sample in question was peripheral blood, obtained on day 0 of AZD1222 vaccination. The rearrangement joins TRBV18 to TRBJ1-2; TRBD1 agrees at 10 bases. The TCR was taken from an adult in good health. CDR3 sequence reads: CASSTGTGVGGYTF. The CDR3 DNA follows: TGTGCCAGCTCGACCGGGACAGGGGTCGGTGGCTACACCTTC.